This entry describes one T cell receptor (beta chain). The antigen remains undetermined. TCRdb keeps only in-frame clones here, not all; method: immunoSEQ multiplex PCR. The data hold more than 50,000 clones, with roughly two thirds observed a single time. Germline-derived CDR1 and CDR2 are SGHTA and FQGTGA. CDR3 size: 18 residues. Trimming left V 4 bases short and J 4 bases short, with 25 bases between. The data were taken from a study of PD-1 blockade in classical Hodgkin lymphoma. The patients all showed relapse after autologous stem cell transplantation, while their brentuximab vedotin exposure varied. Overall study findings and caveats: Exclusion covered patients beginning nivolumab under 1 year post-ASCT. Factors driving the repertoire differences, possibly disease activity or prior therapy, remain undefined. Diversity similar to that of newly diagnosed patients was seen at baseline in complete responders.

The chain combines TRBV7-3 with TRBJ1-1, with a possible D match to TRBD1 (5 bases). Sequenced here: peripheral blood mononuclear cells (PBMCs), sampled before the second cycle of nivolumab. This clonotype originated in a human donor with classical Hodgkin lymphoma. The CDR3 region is CASSSDSYSSGVTTEAFF. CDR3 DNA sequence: TGTGCCAGCAGCTCCGACAGTTATTCTTCGGGTGTAACCACTGAAGCTTTCTTT.